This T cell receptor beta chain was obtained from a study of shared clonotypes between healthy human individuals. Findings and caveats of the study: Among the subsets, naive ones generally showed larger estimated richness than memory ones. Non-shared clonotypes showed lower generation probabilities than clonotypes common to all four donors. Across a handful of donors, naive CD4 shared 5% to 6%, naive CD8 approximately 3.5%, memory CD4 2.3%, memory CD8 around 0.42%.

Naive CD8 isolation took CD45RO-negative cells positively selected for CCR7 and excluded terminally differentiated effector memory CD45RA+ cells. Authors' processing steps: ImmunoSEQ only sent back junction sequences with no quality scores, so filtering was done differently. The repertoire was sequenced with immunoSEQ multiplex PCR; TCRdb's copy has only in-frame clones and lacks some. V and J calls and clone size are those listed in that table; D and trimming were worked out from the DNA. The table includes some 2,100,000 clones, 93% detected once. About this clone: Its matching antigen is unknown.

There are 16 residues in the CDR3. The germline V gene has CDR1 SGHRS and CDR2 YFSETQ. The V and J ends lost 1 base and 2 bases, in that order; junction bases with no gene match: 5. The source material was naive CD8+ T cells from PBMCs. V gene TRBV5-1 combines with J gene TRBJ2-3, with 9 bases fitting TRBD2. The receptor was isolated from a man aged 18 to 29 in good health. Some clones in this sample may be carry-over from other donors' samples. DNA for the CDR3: TGCGCCAGCAGCTTGTGGCTAGCGGGACCCACAGATACGCAGTATTTT. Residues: CASSLWLAGPTDTQYF. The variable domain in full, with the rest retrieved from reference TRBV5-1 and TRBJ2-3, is KAGVTQTPRYLIKTRGQQVTLSCSPISGHRSVSWYQQTPGQGLQFLFEYFSETQRNKGNFPGRFSGRQFSNSRSEMNVSTLELGDSALYLCASSLWLAGPTDTQYFGPGTRLTVL.